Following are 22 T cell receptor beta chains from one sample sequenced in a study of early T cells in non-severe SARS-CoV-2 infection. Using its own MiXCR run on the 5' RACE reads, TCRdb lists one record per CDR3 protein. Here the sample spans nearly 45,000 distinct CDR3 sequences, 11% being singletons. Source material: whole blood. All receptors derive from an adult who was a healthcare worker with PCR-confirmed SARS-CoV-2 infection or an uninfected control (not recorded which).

The CDR3 loop is CASSLGQEYNEQFF. In DNA, the CDR3 is TGTGCCAGCAGCTTGGGACAGGAATACAATGAGCAGTTCTTC. The chain couples TRBV7-2 to TRBJ2-1; 8 bases line up with TRBD1. The germline CDR1 and CDR2 sequences are SGHTA and FQGNSA. V was pared by 3 bases and J by 4 bases, with 2 bases of the junction left unmatched. The CDR3 covers 14 residues.

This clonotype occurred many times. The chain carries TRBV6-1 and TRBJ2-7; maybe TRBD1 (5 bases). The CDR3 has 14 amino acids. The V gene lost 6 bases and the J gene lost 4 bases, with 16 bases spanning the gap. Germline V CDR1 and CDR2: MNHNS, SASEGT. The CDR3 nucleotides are TGTGCCAGCAGCACTTCGGCAGGGCAGTACGAGCAGTACTTC. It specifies CASSTSAGQYEQYF.

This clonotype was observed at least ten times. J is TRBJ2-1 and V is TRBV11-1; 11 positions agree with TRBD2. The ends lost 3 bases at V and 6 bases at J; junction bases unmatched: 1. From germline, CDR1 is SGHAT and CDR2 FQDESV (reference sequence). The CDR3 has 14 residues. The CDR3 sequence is CASSFGLAGNEQFF. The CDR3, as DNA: TGTGCCAGCAGCTTCGGACTAGCGGGCAATGAGCAGTTCTTC.

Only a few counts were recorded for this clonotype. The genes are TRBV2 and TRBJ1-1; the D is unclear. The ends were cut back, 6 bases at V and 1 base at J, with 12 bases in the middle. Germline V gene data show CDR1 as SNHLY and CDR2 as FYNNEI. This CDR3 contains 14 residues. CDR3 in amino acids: CASRPRGGNTEAFF. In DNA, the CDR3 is TGTGCCAGCAGACCTCGGGGTGGGAACACTGAAGCTTTCTTT.

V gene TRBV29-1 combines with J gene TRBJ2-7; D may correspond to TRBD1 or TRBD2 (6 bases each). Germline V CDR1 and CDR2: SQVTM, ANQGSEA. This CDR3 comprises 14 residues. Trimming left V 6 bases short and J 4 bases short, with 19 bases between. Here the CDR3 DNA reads TGCAGCGTAATAGGGGGGCAACCCCTGTACGAGCAGTACTTC. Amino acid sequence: CSVIGGQPLYEQYF.

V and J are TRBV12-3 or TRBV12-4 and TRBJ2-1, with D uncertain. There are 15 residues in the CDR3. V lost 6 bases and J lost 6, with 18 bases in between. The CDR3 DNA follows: TGTGCCAGCAGCCCAAAACCAACCCTACCCAATGAGCAGTTCTTC. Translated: CASSPKPTLPNEQFF.

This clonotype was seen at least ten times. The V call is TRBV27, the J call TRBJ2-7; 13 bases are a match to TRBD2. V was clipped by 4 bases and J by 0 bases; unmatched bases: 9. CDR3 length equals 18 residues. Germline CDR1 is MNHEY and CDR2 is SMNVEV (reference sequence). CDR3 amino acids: CASSSTSGRASFSYEQYF. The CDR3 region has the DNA TGTGCCAGCAGTTCCACTAGCGGGAGGGCTTCCTTCTCCTACGAGCAGTACTTC.

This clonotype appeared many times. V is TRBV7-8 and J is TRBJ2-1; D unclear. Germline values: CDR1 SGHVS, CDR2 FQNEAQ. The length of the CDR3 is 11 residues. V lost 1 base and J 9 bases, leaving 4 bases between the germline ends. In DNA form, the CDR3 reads TGTGCCAGCAGCTTAGAAGGTGAGCAGTTCTTC. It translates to CASSLEGEQFF.

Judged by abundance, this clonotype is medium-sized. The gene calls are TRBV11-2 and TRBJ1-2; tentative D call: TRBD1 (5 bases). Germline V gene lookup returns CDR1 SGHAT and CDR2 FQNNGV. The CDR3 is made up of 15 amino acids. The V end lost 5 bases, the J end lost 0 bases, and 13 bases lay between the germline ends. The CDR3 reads CASSPMTASNYGYTF. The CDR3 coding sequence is TGTGCCAGCAGCCCTATGACAGCCTCTAACTATGGCTACACCTTC. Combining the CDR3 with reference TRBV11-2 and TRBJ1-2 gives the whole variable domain EAGVAQSPRYKIIEKRQSVAFWCNPISGHATLYWYQQILGQGPKLLIQFQNNGVVDDSQLPKDRFSAERLKGVDSTLKIQPAKLEDSAVYLCASSPMTASNYGYTFGSGTRLTVV.

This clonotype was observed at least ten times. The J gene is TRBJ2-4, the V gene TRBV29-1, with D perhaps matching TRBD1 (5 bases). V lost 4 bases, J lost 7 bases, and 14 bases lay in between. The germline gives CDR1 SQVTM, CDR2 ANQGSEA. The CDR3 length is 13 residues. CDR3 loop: CSVVGPLNNIQYF. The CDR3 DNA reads TGCAGCGTTGTGGGGCCACTCAACAACATTCAGTACTTC.

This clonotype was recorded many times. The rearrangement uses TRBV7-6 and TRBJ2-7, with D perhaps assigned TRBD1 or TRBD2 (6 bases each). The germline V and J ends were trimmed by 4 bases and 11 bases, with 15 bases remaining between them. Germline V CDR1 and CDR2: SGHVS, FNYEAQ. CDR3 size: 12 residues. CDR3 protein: CASSSTEGVEYF. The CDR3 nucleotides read TGTGCCAGCAGCTCAACGGAGGGGGTGGAGTACTTC.

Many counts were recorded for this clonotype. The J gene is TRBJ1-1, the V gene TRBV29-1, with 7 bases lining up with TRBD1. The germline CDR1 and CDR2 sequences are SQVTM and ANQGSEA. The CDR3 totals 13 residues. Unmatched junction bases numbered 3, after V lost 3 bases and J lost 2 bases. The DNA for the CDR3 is TGCAGCGTTGACAGAGGGGGCAACACTGAAGCTTTCTTT. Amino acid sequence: CSVDRGGNTEAFF.

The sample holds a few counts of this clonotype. CDR3: CASSEFKERSPLHF. CDR3 nucleotides: TGTGCCAGCAGTGAATTTAAGGAGCGGTCACCCCTCCACTTT. This chain connects TRBV25-1 to TRBJ1-6; no firm D call. Trimming took 1 base from V and 10 from J, leaving 11 bases between them. From germline, CDR1 is MGHDK and CDR2 SYGVNS. There are 14 residues in the CDR3.

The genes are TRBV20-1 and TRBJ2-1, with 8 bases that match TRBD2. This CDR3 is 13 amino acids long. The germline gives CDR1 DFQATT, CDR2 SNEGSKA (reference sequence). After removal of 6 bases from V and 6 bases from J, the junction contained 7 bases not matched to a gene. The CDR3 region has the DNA TGCAGTGCAGATCGCCGGGGGGGCAATGAGCAGTTCTTC. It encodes CSADRRGGNEQFF.

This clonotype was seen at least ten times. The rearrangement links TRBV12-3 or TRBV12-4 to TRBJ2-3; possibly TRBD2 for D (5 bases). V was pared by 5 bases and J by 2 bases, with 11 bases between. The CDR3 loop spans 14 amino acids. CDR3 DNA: TGTGCCAGCAGTGACTATCCCCACACAGATACGCAGTATTTT. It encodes CASSDYPHTDTQYF.

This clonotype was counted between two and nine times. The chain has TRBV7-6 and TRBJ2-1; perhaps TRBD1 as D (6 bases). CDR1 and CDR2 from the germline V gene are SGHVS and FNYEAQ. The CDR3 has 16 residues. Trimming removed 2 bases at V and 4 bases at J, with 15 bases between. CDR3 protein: CASSLRPGQIYNEQFF. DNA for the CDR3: TGTGCCAGCAGCTTACGGCCGGGACAAATTTACAATGAGCAGTTCTTC.

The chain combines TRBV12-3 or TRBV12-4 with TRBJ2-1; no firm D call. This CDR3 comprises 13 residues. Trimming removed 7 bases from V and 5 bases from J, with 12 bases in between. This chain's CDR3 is CASTLQLDNEQFF. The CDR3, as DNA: TGTGCCAGCACCCTCCAATTGGACAATGAGCAGTTCTTC.

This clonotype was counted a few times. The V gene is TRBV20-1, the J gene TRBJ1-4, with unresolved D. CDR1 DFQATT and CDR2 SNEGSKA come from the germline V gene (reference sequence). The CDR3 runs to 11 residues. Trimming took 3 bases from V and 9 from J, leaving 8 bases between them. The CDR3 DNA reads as TGCAGTGCTAGGGGCAATCAAAAACTGTTTTTT. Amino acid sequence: CSARGNQKLFF.

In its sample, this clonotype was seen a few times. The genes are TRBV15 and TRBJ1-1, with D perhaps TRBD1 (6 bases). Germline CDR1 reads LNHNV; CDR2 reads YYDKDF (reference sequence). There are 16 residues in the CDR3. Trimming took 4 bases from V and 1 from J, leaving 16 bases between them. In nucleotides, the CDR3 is TGTGCCACCAGCATTAAACAGGGAACGGGGAACACTGAAGCTTTCTTT. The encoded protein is CATSIKQGTGNTEAFF.

This CDR3 is CSASRGGGKLFF. The CDR3 nucleotides are TGCAGTGCCTCACGGGGCGGGGGAAAACTGTTTTTT. V is TRBV20-1 and J is TRBJ1-4, with D perhaps TRBD1 (5 bases). The CDR3 is made up of 12 amino acids. V lost 6 bases and J 10 bases, leaving 15 bases between the germline ends. Germline CDR1 and CDR2: DFQATT and SNEGSKA (reference sequence).

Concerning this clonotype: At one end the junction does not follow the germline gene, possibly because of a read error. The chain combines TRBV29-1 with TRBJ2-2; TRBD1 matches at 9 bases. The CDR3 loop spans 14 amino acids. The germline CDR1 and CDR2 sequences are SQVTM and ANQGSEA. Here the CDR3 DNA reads TGCAGCGTCCGGACAGGGGCGAATACCGGGGAGCTGTTTTTT. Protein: CSVRTGANTGELFF.

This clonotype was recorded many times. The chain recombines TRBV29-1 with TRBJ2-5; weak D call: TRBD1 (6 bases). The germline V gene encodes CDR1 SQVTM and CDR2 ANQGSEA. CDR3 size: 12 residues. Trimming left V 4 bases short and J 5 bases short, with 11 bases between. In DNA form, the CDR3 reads TGCAGCGTTGCTGGGGGCAGTGAGACCCAGTACTTC. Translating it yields CSVAGGSETQYF.